The 21 T cell receptor beta chains given below trace back to one sample, sequenced in a study of blood T cell repertoires in COVID-19. Data came from immunoSEQ multiplex PCR; TCRdb stores just in-frame clones and leaves some out. The sample consists of about 370,000 clones, around 90% of them appearing once. Specimen: peripheral blood. These receptors originate from a woman aged 25 to 45 with COVID-19, enrolled during active disease.

This chain links TRBV10-3 with TRBJ1-2; 8 bases line up with TRBD1. The CDR3 runs to 14 residues. Germline V CDR1 and CDR2: ENHRY, SYGVKD. V was pared by 2 bases and J by 7 bases, with 6 bases of the junction left unmatched. CDR3 loop: CAISEQGALLGYTF. The CDR3 DNA reads as TGTGCCATCAGTGAGCAGGGGGCGCTTCTTGGCTACACCTTC.

The chain combines TRBV11-1 with TRBJ1-2; TRBD1 agrees at 7 bases. Germline assignment: CDR1 SGHAT and CDR2 FQDESV (reference sequence). This CDR3 region has 15 residues. Losses at the gene ends were 6 bases for V and 2 bases for J; bases not matched to a gene: 9. CDR3 nucleotide sequence: TGTGCCAGCAGTCCAGCCCGGACAGGCAACTATGGCTACACCTTC. Amino acids: CASSPARTGNYGYTF. The full variable domain, with the rest looked up from reference TRBV11-1 and TRBJ1-2, is EAEVAQSPRYKITEKSQAVAFWCDPISGHATLYWYRQILGQGPELLVQFQDESVVDDSQLPKDRFSAERLKGVDSTLKIQPAELGDSAMYLCASSPARTGNYGYTFGSGTRLTVV.

J is TRBJ2-7 and V is TRBV21-1; the table's TRBD1 call for D was not verified on the DNA. TRBV21-1 is a recognized pseudogene. This CDR3 spans 13 amino acids. As DNA, the CDR3 is TGTGCCAGCATCACTCAGGGGACCTACGAGCAGTACGTC. Translation: CASITQGTYEQYV.

The chain employs TRBV7-2 and TRBJ2-1; 11 bases agree with TRBD2. CDR3 length equals 15 residues. Germline-derived CDR1 and CDR2 are SGHTA and FQGNSA. V trimming: 5 bases; J trimming: 6 bases; junction bases outside the gene matches: 6. Written as DNA, the CDR3 is TGTGCCAGCAGCGATAGCGGGGGGGCCTTCAATGAGCAGTTCTTC. This sequence encodes CASSDSGGAFNEQFF.

The chain is built from TRBV7-9 and TRBJ1-2, with 8 bases matching TRBD1. The germline V gene has CDR1 SEHNR and CDR2 FQNEAQ (reference sequence). V was pared by 1 base and J by 3 bases, with 4 bases of the junction left unmatched. CDR3 length: 15 residues. CDR3 DNA sequence: TGTGCCAGCAGCTTAGAGGACAGGGCTTACTATGGCTACACCTTC. This sequence encodes CASSLEDRAYYGYTF.

The chain is built from TRBV7-9 and TRBJ2-1; no reliable D call. Germline lookup yields CDR1 SEHNR and CDR2 FQNEAQ (reference sequence). The CDR3 runs 15 residues. V shed 5 bases and J shed 0 bases, with 11 bases lying between them. This CDR3 reads CASSPSRSSYNEQFF. The CDR3 DNA follows: TGTGCCAGCAGCCCCTCGCGGAGCTCCTACAATGAGCAGTTCTTC.

The chain carries TRBV10-3 and TRBJ2-5, with TRBD2 identical over 9 bases. Germline V gene lookup returns CDR1 ENHRY and CDR2 SYGVKD. Unmatched junction bases numbered 3, after V lost 2 bases and J lost 2 bases. CDR3 length: 15 residues. The CDR3 region has the DNA TGTGCCATCAGTGAGCGCCTAGCGGGACAAGAGACCCAGTACTTC. This codes for CAISERLAGQETQYF.

This sequence joins TRBV7-2 and TRBJ2-5; D not certain. Germline CDR1 reads SGHTA; CDR2 reads FQGNSA. This CDR3 is 14 amino acids long. Between the trimmed V and J ends, which lost 5 bases and 1 base, there was a span of 11 bases. Here the CDR3 reads CASSPENSQETQYF. The CDR3 DNA reads TGTGCCAGCAGCCCCGAAAACAGCCAAGAGACCCAGTACTTC.

J is TRBJ2-5 and V is TRBV7-8; possible D gene TRBD1, 6 bases. This CDR3 has 13 residues. The V end lost 5 bases, the J end lost 3 bases, and 10 bases lay between the germline ends. Germline-derived CDR1 and CDR2 are SGHVS and FQNEAQ. CDR3 bases: TGTGCCAGCAGCAGGACAGTTGAAGAGACCCAGTACTTC. Encoded protein: CASSRTVEETQYF.

This clone was seen just once. This chain connects TRBV5-1 to TRBJ2-2, with 7 positions matching TRBD1. CDR3 size: 16 residues. Per the germline V gene, CDR1 is SGHRS and CDR2 is YFSETQ. J gave up 3 bases and V 3 bases, and 8 bases lay outside the gene matches. CDR3 protein: CASSSQRQGDTGELFF. The CDR3 region has the DNA TGCGCCAGCAGCTCCCAGAGACAGGGTGACACCGGGGAGCTGTTTTTT. The variable domain in full, completed from reference TRBV5-1 and TRBJ2-2, reads KAGVTQTPRYLIKTRGQQVTLSCSPISGHRSVSWYQQTPGQGLQFLFEYFSETQRNKGNFPGRFSGRQFSNSRSEMNVSTLELGDSALYLCASSSQRQGDTGELFFGEGSRLTVL.

The V and J genes are TRBV6-6 and TRBJ1-2; no firm D call. The V and J ends lost 6 bases and 4 bases respectively, with 15 bases between them. Germline CDR1 and CDR2: MNHNY and SVGAGI (reference sequence). The CDR3 loop spans 14 amino acids. The CDR3 sequence is CASSPFYGGYGYTF. The CDR3 DNA sequence: TGTGCCAGCAGCCCATTTTACGGAGGCTATGGCTACACCTTC.

V and J are TRBV2 and TRBJ1-3, with 8 bases fitting TRBD1. V lost 6 bases and J lost 0; bases outside the gene matches: 4. Germline V gene data show CDR1 as SNHLY and CDR2 as FYNNEI. CDR3 size: 15 residues. The CDR3 sequence: CASSRTGSSGNTIYF. The CDR3 DNA sequence: TGTGCCAGCAGCCGGACAGGGAGCTCTGGAAACACCATATATTTT.

The V and J genes are TRBV6-5 and TRBJ1-1; possibly TRBD1 for D (5 bases). Germline CDR1 reads MNHEY; CDR2 reads SVGAGI. The CDR3 is 14 residues long. Trimming took 7 bases from V and 1 from J, leaving 13 bases between them. CDR3 region: CASTWGETNTEAFF. The CDR3 region has the DNA TGTGCCAGCACCTGGGGGGAGACGAACACTGAAGCTTTCTTT.

The chain uses TRBV10-3 and TRBJ2-3; 8 bases are shared with TRBD1. J was trimmed by 6 bases and V by 0 bases; bases with no gene match: 11. CDR1 is ENHRY and CDR2 is SYGVKD in the germline V gene. This CDR3 has 17 residues. As DNA, the CDR3 is TGTGCCATCAGTGAGTCGCTAGGGACAGGTTGGTCGGATACGCAGTATTTT. It translates to CAISESLGTGWSDTQYF.

This chain connects TRBV27 to TRBJ2-1; 7 nucleotides agree with TRBD1. Germline V gene data show CDR1 as MNHEY and CDR2 as SMNVEV (reference sequence). The CDR3 has 15 amino acids. Unmatched junction bases numbered 14, after V lost 10 bases and J lost 5 bases. The CDR3 region has the DNA TGTGCCACCAAACGGGAAGACAGGGTTAACAATGAGCAGTTCTTC. This encodes CATKREDRVNNEQFF.

The chain links TRBV28 to TRBJ1-4, with D possibly being TRBD1 (6 bases). Germline CDR1 and CDR2: MDHEN and SYDVKM. The ends were cut back, 6 bases at V and 7 bases at J, with 12 bases in the middle. The CDR3 loop spans 13 amino acids. DNA of the CDR3: TGTGCCAGCAGCCCTGGACAGCGTGAAAAACTGTTTTTT. Translating gives CASSPGQREKLFF.

The chain recombines TRBV24-1 with TRBJ2-3; D perhaps matches TRBD2 (7 bases). Germline CDR1 is KGHDR and CDR2 is SFDVKD. V lost 6 bases, J lost 1 base, and 16 bases lay in between. This CDR3 contains 16 residues. As DNA, the CDR3 is TGTGCCACCAGTAAGGGGGGGACCTCCCGCACAGATACGCAGTATTTT. Amino acids: CATSKGGTSRTDTQYF.

The J gene is TRBJ1-2, the V gene TRBV15, with D possibly matching TRBD1 (5 bases). V lost 0 bases and J 6 bases, leaving 5 bases between the germline ends. The CDR3 runs 12 residues. Germline V lookup: CDR1 LNHNV, CDR2 YYDKDF (reference sequence). The chain's CDR3 is CATSRDRDGYTF. In nucleotides, the CDR3 is TGTGCCACCAGCAGAGACAGGGATGGCTACACCTTC.

The chain employs TRBV18 and TRBJ2-7; D may be TRBD2 (5 bases). The CDR3 sequence is 19 residues long. V lost 0 bases to trimming and J lost 0 bases, with 21 bases between them. The germline CDR1 and CDR2 sequences are KGHSH and LQKENI. In nucleotides, the CDR3 is TGTGCCAGCTCACCACCGGATATCTCGCCGGTGAGGGTCTCCTACGAGCAGTACTTC. Residues: CASSPPDISPVRVSYEQYF.

About this clone: Within the sample, other DNA sequences also encode this same CDR3. The gene calls are TRBV9 and TRBJ2-1; D perhaps matches TRBD1 (5 bases). Germline CDR1 is SGDLS and CDR2 is YYNGEE. V was pared by 1 base and J by 4 bases, with 6 bases between. The CDR3 is made up of 13 amino acids. This chain's CDR3 is CASSVTGYNEQFF. DNA for the CDR3: TGTGCCAGCAGCGTAACAGGTTACAATGAGCAGTTCTTC.

V and J are TRBV5-6 and TRBJ1-3; D gene uncertain. This CDR3 is 15 amino acids long. The V gene's germline CDR1 is SGHDT and CDR2 YYEEEE. V shed 1 base and J shed 2 bases, with 10 bases lying between them. This CDR3 reads CASSLNDIPGNTIYF. In DNA, the CDR3 is TGTGCCAGCAGCTTGAACGACATCCCTGGAAACACCATATATTTT.